Listed below are T cell receptor beta chains from one sample, sequenced in a study of blood T cell repertoires in COVID-19. Sequencing was performed with immunoSEQ multiplex PCR; in TCRdb, only in-frame clones are kept and a portion is missing. The sample lists around 180,000 clones, roughly 80% occurring once. Sequencing used peripheral blood. The source is a man aged 55 to 69 with active or convalescent COVID-19. The CDR3 runs from the conserved cysteine through the conserved F or W. The D gene is left open where the match is weak. The size field is filled for only some rows; it gives once, few, many or a size class.

D	size	V	J	CDR3	DNA
TRBD1	NA	TRBV29-1	TRBJ2-7	CSVEEDQGVYEQYF	TGCAGCGTTGAAGAGGACCAGGGGGTCTACGAGCAGTACTTC
TRBD2	NA	TRBV5-1	TRBJ2-2	CASSLGLAGITGELFF	TGCGCCAGCAGCTTGGGACTAGCGGGAATTACCGGGGAGCTGTTTTTT
TRBD1	NA	TRBV28	TRBJ1-1	CASASPGTGGNTEAFF	TGTGCCAGTGCCTCACCCGGGACAGGGGGGAACACTGAAGCTTTCTTT
NA	NA	TRBV5-1	TRBJ2-5	CASSLEQQETQYF	TGCGCCAGCAGCTTGGAACAGCAAGAGACCCAGTACTTC
TRBD2	NA	TRBV11-2	TRBJ2-5	CASSPAAGGAGRETQYF	TGTGCCAGCAGCCCTGCAGCGGGGGGCGCCGGGAGGGAGACCCAGTACTTC
NA	NA	TRBV5-1	TRBJ2-2	CASSRLPTGELFF	TGCGCCAGCAGCCGACTTCCGACCGGGGAGCTGTTTTTT
NA	many	TRBV10-3	TRBJ1-2	CATRAGFTYGYTF	TGTGCCACCCGGGCAGGGTTTACCTATGGCTACACCTTC
NA	NA	TRBV7-2	TRBJ2-3	CASSLSAATADTQYF	TGTGCCAGCAGCTTATCTGCGGCCACGGCAGATACGCAGTATTTT
TRBD1	NA	TRBV3-1/TRBV3-2	TRBJ2-4	CASSQAGGLAKNIQYF	TGTGCCAGCAGCCAGGCAGGGGGATTAGCCAAAAACATTCAGTACTTC
TRBD1	few	TRBV18	TRBJ2-7	CASSPPGDSRAGYF	TGTGCCAGCTCACCCCCTGGGGACAGTAGGGCTGGGTACTTC
TRBD1	NA	TRBV3-1/TRBV3-2	TRBJ1-1	CASSLYQGGRDTEAFF	TGTGCCAGCAGCCTTTACCAAGGGGGCAGGGACACTGAAGCTTTCTTT
NA	NA	TRBV5-1	TRBJ1-2	CASSLTVGIDSYGYTF	TGCGCCAGCAGCTTGACAGTTGGCATAGACAGCTATGGCTACACCTTC
TRBD2	NA	TRBV28	TRBJ2-1	CASSYQRGRDEQFF	TGTGCCAGCAGTTACCAGCGGGGTAGGGATGAGCAGTTCTTC
TRBD1	NA	TRBV28	TRBJ2-7	CASSISQGAGEQYF	TGTGCCAGCAGTATCTCCCAGGGGGCGGGAGAGCAGTACTTC
TRBD1	NA	TRBV29-1	TRBJ1-1	CSVDWGQGNTEAFF	TGCAGCGTTGATTGGGGACAGGGGAACACTGAAGCTTTCTTT
NA	NA	TRBV7-9	TRBJ2-1	CASSLGAANNEQFF	TGTGCCAGCAGCTTAGGTGCGGCTAACAATGAGCAGTTCTTC
NA	NA	TRBV2	TRBJ2-3	CASSSGFSTDTQYF	TGTGCCAGCAGTAGCGGGTTTAGCACAGATACGCAGTATTTT
TRBD1	NA	TRBV7-8	TRBJ1-5	CASSPTGYSNQPQHF	TGTGCCAGCAGCCCGACAGGGTATAGCAATCAGCCCCAGCATTTT
TRBD2	NA	TRBV10-2	TRBJ2-2	CASKVLTSGPTGELFF	TGCGCCAGCAAGGTACTGACTAGCGGGCCCACCGGGGAGCTGTTTTTT
TRBD1	NA	TRBV18	TRBJ1-6	CASSPRQGRDNSPLHF	TGTGCCAGCTCACCTCGACAGGGTAGAGATAATTCACCCCTCCACTTT
NA	NA	TRBV5-1	TRBJ2-2	CASRRGVEPNTGELFF	TGCGCCAGCAGACGCGGTGTGGAGCCGAACACCGGGGAGCTGTTTTTT
NA	NA	TRBV7-2	TRBJ2-3	CASSFQHSHTSTDTQYF	TGTGCCAGCAGCTTCCAACATAGCCATACTAGCACAGATACGCAGTATTTT
TRBD1	NA	TRBV13	TRBJ1-5	CASSLGQGSNQPQHF	TGTGCCAGCAGCTTAGGACAGGGGTCGAATCAGCCCCAGCATTTT
TRBD2	once	TRBV19	TRBJ2-3	CASIRTSGSTDTQYF	TGTGCCAGTATCCGGACTAGCGGGAGCACAGATACGCAGTATTTT
NA	NA	TRBV7-9	TRBJ1-1	CASSYSSNTEAFF	TGTGCCAGCAGCTACTCCTCGAACACTGAAGCTTTCTTT